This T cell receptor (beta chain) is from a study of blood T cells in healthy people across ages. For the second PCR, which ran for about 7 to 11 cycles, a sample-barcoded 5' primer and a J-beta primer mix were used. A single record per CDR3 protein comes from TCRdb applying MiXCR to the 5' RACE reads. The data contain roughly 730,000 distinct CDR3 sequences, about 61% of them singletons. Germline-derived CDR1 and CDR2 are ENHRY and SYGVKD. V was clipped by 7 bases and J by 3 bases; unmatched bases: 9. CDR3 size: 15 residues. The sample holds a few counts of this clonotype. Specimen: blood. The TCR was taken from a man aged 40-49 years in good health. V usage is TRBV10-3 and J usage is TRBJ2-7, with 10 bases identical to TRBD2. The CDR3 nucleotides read TGTGCCATCACCTCAGGGACTAGCGTCGGCTACGAGCAGTACTTC. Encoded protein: CAITSGTSVGYEQYF.